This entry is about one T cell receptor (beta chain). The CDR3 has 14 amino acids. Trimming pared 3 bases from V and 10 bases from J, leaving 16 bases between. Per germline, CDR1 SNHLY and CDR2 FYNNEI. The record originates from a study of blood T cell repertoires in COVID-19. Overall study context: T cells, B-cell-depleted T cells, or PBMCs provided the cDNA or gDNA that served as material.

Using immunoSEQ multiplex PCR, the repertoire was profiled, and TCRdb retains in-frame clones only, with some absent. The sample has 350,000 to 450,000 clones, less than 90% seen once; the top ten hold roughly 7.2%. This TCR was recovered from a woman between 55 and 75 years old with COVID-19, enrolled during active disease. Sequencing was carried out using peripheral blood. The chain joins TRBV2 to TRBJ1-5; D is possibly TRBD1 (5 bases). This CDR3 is CASSDGGADRPQHF. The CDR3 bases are TGTGCCAGCAGTGACGGCGGGGCGGATCGACCCCAGCATTTT. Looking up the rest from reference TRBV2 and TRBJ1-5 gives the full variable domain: EPEVTQTPSHQVTQMGQEVILRCVPISNHLYFYWYRQILGQKVEFLVSFYNNEISEKSEIFDDQFSVERPDGSNFTLKIRSTKLEDSAMYFCASSDGGADRPQHFGDGTRLSIL.